The source of this T cell receptor (beta chain) is a study of blood T cell repertoires in COVID-19. About the research overall: The United States, Italy and Spain supplied acute and convalescent COVID-19 samples. PBMCs, B-cell-depleted T cells, or T cells provided the cDNA or gDNA that made up the material.

In the original analysis: Amplifying reference gene primers gave estimates of nucleated cell counts. Some clones are missing from TCRdb's copy, which holds only in-frame ones; the method was immunoSEQ multiplex PCR. V and J calls and clone size are as listed in that table; D and trimming were resolved from the DNA. Among under 100,000 clones listed, more than 80% were seen once. This CDR3 region has 15 residues. The germline gives CDR1 MNHNY, CDR2 SVGAGI (reference sequence). The trim removed 5 bases at V and 7 bases at J, leaving 3 bases unmatched. The sequencing input was peripheral blood. This chain connects TRBV6-6 to TRBJ2-1, with TRBD2 matching over 15 bases. This receptor was identified in a human donor in a cohort sampled during active COVID-19. In DNA form, the CDR3 reads TGTGCCAGCAGTAAGGGACTAGCGGGGGGAAATGAGCAGTTCTTC. Its translation: CASSKGLAGGNEQFF.